This T cell receptor beta chain was observed in a study of blood T cells in healthy people across ages. Turning to the study itself: Template switching retrieved approximately one barcoded beta molecule for each two T cells. Study results and caveats: Roughly linear declines in TCR beta diversity per million T cells occurred with age.

V dropped 2 bases and J dropped 4 bases, with 9 bases sitting between them. In germline, CDR1 is MNHEY, CDR2 SVGEGT. The CDR3 consists of 13 residues. With a J-beta primer mix and a sample-barcoded 5' primer, a second PCR ran about 7 to 12 cycles. Samples each returned at least 3 million CDR3-containing paired-end reads. TCRdb re-called the 5' RACE reads with MiXCR, one entry per CDR3 protein. The data hold roughly 1.5 million distinct CDR3 sequences, with 40% to 45% observed a single time. Isolation recovered at least 6.5 million PBMCs from every sample. In its sample, this clonotype was seen many times. Its antigen remains unidentified.

This clonotype was sampled from a woman aged 18-35 years in good health. The chain links TRBV6-2 or TRBV6-3 to TRBJ2-7, with D perhaps TRBD1 (5 bases). Input material: blood. The CDR3 bases are TGTGCCAGCAGTTACAGGGGAAATTACGAGCAGTACTTC. Encoded protein: CASSYRGNYEQYF.